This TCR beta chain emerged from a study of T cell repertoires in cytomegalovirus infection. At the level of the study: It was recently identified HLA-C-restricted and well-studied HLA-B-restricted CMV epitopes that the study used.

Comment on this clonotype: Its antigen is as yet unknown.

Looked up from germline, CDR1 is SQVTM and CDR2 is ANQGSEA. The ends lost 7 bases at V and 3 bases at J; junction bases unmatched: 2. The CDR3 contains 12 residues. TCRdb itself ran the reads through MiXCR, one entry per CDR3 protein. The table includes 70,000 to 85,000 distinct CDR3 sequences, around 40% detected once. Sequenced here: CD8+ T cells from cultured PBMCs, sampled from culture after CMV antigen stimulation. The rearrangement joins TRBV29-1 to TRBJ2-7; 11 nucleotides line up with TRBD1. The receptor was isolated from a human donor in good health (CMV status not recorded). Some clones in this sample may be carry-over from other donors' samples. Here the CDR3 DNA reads TGCAGCGCGGGACAGGGGGACTACGAGCAGTACTTC. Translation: CSAGQGDYEQYF.